The clone carrying this TCR beta chain has a handful of counts. The library targeted TCRbeta and was prepared with unique molecular identifiers. TCRdb itself ran the PCR reads through MiXCR, one entry per CDR3 protein. The top ten hold 2.5% to 4% of the sample, which has roughly 500,000 distinct CDR3 sequences, approximately 16% seen once. The entry originates in a study of T-cell reconstitution after alpha-beta-depleted transplantation in children. Germline assignment: CDR1 SGHDT and CDR2 YYEEEE. Trimming cost V 4 bases and J 9 bases, with 17 bases left between them. The length of the CDR3 is 14 residues.

Sample: PBMCs from the stem cell graft donor, taken from the stem cell graft. The sequence derives from a human donor who donated a stem cell graft to a child with acute lymphoblastic leukemia. The chain uses TRBV5-6 and TRBJ2-1, with D possibly matching TRBD2 (5 bases). The CDR3 is CASSPALELSEQFF. In nucleotides, the CDR3 is TGTGCCAGCAGCCCTGCACTAGAACTGTCTGAGCAGTTCTTC.